The 21 T cell receptor beta chains below all came from one sample that was sequenced in a study of blood T cell repertoires in COVID-19. Generated by immunoSEQ multiplex PCR, the TCRdb table keeps only in-frame clones and is missing some. The sample has some 250,000 clones; 75% to 90% are singletons. Sequencing was performed on peripheral blood. These receptors all stem from a man aged 25 to 40 with active or convalescent COVID-19.

This chain joins TRBV11-2 and TRBJ2-2, with a weak D call TRBD2 (5 bases). The CDR3 spans 15 residues. V lost 5 bases to trimming and J lost 4 bases, with 14 bases between them. Germline V gene lookup returns CDR1 SGHAT and CDR2 FQNNGV. The CDR3 loop reads CASSPAPGGTGELFF. CDR3 DNA sequence: TGTGCCAGCAGCCCCGCTCCCGGAGGCACCGGGGAGCTGTTTTTT.

V is TRBV4-2 and J is TRBJ2-6; unclear D gene. Trimming cost V 0 bases and J 9 bases, with 9 bases left between them. CDR1 and CDR2 from the germline V gene are LGHNA and YNFKEQ. The length of the CDR3 is 14 residues. The CDR3 is CASSQEGRGNVLTF. For the CDR3, the DNA is TGTGCCAGCAGCCAAGAAGGTAGAGGCAACGTCCTGACTTTC.

The genes are TRBV14 and TRBJ2-6; D ambiguous. The ends were cut back, 1 base at V and 0 bases at J, with 4 bases in the middle. This CDR3 spans 15 amino acids. The germline V gene encodes CDR1 SGHDN and CDR2 FVKESK. CDR3 amino acids: CASSQALSGANVLTF. CDR3 DNA: TGTGCCAGCAGCCAAGCCCTCTCTGGGGCCAACGTCCTGACTTTC. The full variable domain, with the rest looked up from reference TRBV14 and TRBJ2-6, is EAGVTQFPSHSVIEKGQTVTLRCDPISGHDNLYWYRRVMGKEIKFLLHFVKESKQDESGMPNNRFLAERTGGTYSTLKVQPAELEDSGVYFCASSQALSGANVLTFGAGSRLTVL.

This chain joins TRBV7-2 and TRBJ2-1, with D perhaps matching TRBD1 (6 bases). Deletions cut 1 base from V and 10 bases from J, with 14 bases between. This CDR3 is 14 amino acids long. CDR1 SGHTA and CDR2 FQGNSA come from the germline V gene. DNA for the CDR3: TGTGCCAGCAGCTTAGACGCCAGGGGCGGCGAGCAGTTCTTC. Protein sequence: CASSLDARGGEQFF.

Only a few counts were recorded for this clone. The V and J genes are TRBV5-1 and TRBJ2-3; a possible D gene is TRBD2 (5 bases). CDR1 and CDR2 from the germline V gene are SGHRS and YFSETQ. The CDR3 totals 14 residues. Deletions cut 0 bases from V and 2 bases from J, with 7 bases between. The CDR3 spells CASSLDSATDTQYF. The CDR3 coding sequence is TGCGCCAGCAGCTTGGATAGCGCCACAGATACGCAGTATTTT.

V is TRBV7-3 and J is TRBJ2-1; D is ambiguous. Germline-derived CDR1 and CDR2 are SGHTA and FQGTGA. V was shortened by 5 bases and J by 5 bases, with 10 bases between the two germline ends. The CDR3 sequence is 13 residues long. Here the CDR3 reads CASSNRGDNEQFF. The CDR3 DNA follows: TGTGCCAGCAGCAACCGAGGAGACAATGAGCAGTTCTTC. Drawing the rest from reference TRBV7-3 and TRBJ2-1, the complete variable domain is GAGVSQTPSNKVTEKGKYVELRCDPISGHTALYWYRQSLGQGPEFLIYFQGTGAADDSGLPNDRFFAVRPEGSVSTLKIQRTERGDSAVYLCASSNRGDNEQFFGPGTRLTVL.

The rearrangement uses TRBV6-5 and TRBJ1-1; D is perhaps TRBD1 (6 bases). Germline lookup yields CDR1 MNHEY and CDR2 SVGAGI. CDR3 length equals 13 residues. V gave up 8 bases and J gave up 8 bases, with 18 bases separating them. The CDR3 reads CASQRDRDIEAFF. As DNA, the CDR3 is TGTGCCAGCCAACGTGACCGGGACATCGAAGCTTTCTTT.

The chain links TRBV2 to TRBJ2-1; D call uncertain. Germline V CDR1 and CDR2: SNHLY, FYNNEI. V lost 3 bases to trimming and J lost 6 bases, with 12 bases between them. The CDR3 is 14 amino acids. CDR3 region: CASSENSPINEQFF. CDR3 coding DNA: TGTGCCAGCAGTGAGAACTCGCCGATCAATGAGCAGTTCTTC.

This clone showed up just a few times. V gene TRBV29-1 combines with J gene TRBJ1-2; unclear D gene. CDR3 length: 12 amino acids. Trimming took off 7 bases at V and 4 bases at J, with 13 bases between the two ends. CDR1 is SQVTM and CDR2 is ANQGSEA in the germline V gene. CDR3 sequence reads: CSARGSGYGYTF. Here the CDR3 DNA reads TGCAGCGCCCGAGGGAGTGGCTATGGCTACACCTTC.

This clone was counted only a few times. The CDR3 sequence: CASSQVGVTTDTQYF. CDR3 coding DNA: TGTGCCAGCAGCCAAGTCGGGGTAACCACAGATACGCAGTATTTT. V usage is TRBV4-2 and J usage is TRBJ2-3, with D possibly matching TRBD2 (5 bases). V was cut by 1 base and J by 2 bases, with 10 bases left in between. The V gene's germline CDR1 is LGHNA and CDR2 YNFKEQ. The CDR3 totals 15 residues.

The chain uses TRBV7-9 and TRBJ2-3; TRBD2 aligns across 8 bases. This CDR3 has 19 amino acids. Germline CDR1 and CDR2: SEHNR and FQNEAQ (reference sequence). V was pared by 5 bases and J by 6 bases, with 22 bases of the junction left unmatched. CDR3 bases: TGTGCCAGCAGCCCCCGAGCCCCGAGACTAGCGAACTATCATGATACGCAGTATTTT. Translation gives CASSPRAPRLANYHDTQYF.

The chain employs TRBV9 and TRBJ2-3; 9 nucleotides align to TRBD1. The CDR3 contains 15 residues. The germline gives CDR1 SGDLS, CDR2 YYNGEE. J lost 0 bases, V lost 2 bases, and 1 base had no gene match. DNA of the CDR3: TGTGCCAGCAGCGTCGGACAGGGGAGCACAGATACGCAGTATTTT. Translated, it gives CASSVGQGSTDTQYF.

The chain couples TRBV7-2 to TRBJ1-1; 7 bases align to TRBD1. This CDR3 spans 14 amino acids. CDR1 SGHTA and CDR2 FQGNSA come from the germline V gene. Trimming took 6 bases from V and 2 from J; bases not matched to a gene: 6. DNA for the CDR3: TGTGCCAGCAGGGCGGGACAGCTTAACACTGAAGCTTTCTTT. This translates into CASRAGQLNTEAFF.

V and J are TRBV7-9 and TRBJ2-1; TRBD2 agrees at 12 bases. CDR1 and CDR2 (germline): SEHNR, FQNEAQ (reference sequence). The CDR3 totals 17 residues. The junction had 10 bases not matched to a gene; V was cut back by 4 bases and J by 6 bases. The CDR3 here is CASSSPTSGGAPNEQFF. CDR3 sequence (DNA): TGTGCCAGCAGCTCTCCGACTAGCGGGGGCGCTCCCAATGAGCAGTTCTTC.

Comments on this clone: Relative to the germline gene, one junction end is altered; a read error may explain this. The V and J genes are TRBV9 and TRBJ1-3; D unclear. This CDR3 spans 16 amino acids. Germline lookup yields CDR1 SGDLS and CDR2 YYNGEE. The CDR3 reads CANSVDPVLAGNTIYF. Written as DNA, the CDR3 is TGTGCCAACAGCGTAGACCCAGTCCTAGCTGGAAACACCATATATTTT.

The chain couples TRBV5-1 to TRBJ1-3; a weak D match, TRBD1 (6 bases). CDR3 size: 14 residues. Trimming pared 4 bases from V and 6 bases from J, leaving 14 bases between. In germline, CDR1 is SGHRS, CDR2 YFSETQ. The CDR3 DNA reads as TGCGCCAGCAGCGGGAGGGGGAATCCAAACACCATATATTTT. Amino acids: CASSGRGNPNTIYF.

V is TRBV3-1 (or the pseudogene TRBV3-2) and J is TRBJ2-3; a possible D gene is TRBD1 (6 bases). Germline lookup yields CDR1 LGHDT and CDR2 YNNKEL (reference sequence). The V end lost 0 bases, the J end lost 2 bases, and 12 bases lay between the germline ends. CDR3 length: 16 residues. The CDR3 region is CASSQDRDTVTDTQYF. As DNA, the CDR3 is TGTGCCAGCAGCCAAGATCGGGACACAGTCACAGATACGCAGTATTTT.

The V and J genes are TRBV15 and TRBJ1-5, with 8 bases identical to TRBD1. From germline, CDR1 is LNHNV and CDR2 YYDKDF (reference sequence). V trimming: 2 bases; J trimming: 5 bases; junction bases outside the gene matches: 17. The CDR3 is made up of 19 amino acids. Here the CDR3 DNA reads TGTGCCACCAGCAGATACAAGGGAACAGGGGGAAAGATCCATCAGCCCCAGCATTTT. As protein: CATSRYKGTGGKIHQPQHF.

The chain joins TRBV19 to TRBJ1-4; D possibly corresponds to TRBD1 (5 bases). V lost 5 bases to trimming and J lost 8 bases, with 12 bases between them. Germline CDR1 and CDR2: LNHDA and SQIVND (reference sequence). The CDR3 has 13 residues. The CDR3 loop reads CASSSQRGEKLFF. Written as DNA, the CDR3 is TGTGCCAGTAGTTCTCAAAGGGGCGAAAAACTGTTTTTT.

The CDR3 loop reads CASSPLGLPFRSSGANVLTF. DNA of the CDR3: TGTGCCAGCAGTCCGCTGGGACTCCCGTTTCGAAGCTCTGGGGCCAACGTCCTGACTTTC. The rearrangement joins TRBV6-6 to TRBJ2-6; tentative D call: TRBD2 (6 bases). The V gene's germline CDR1 is MNHNY and CDR2 SVGAGI (reference sequence). Trimming left V 5 bases short and J 0 bases short, with 23 bases between. The CDR3 has 20 amino acids.

The rearrangement joins TRBV13 to TRBJ2-7, with D perhaps matching TRBD1 (6 bases). CDR1 and CDR2 (germline): PRHDT, FYEKMQ (reference sequence). Between the trimmed V and J ends, which lost 0 bases and 7 bases, there was a span of 16 bases. This CDR3 comprises 15 residues. Here the CDR3 reads CASSLGRAGAIEQYF. Here the CDR3 DNA reads TGTGCCAGCAGCTTAGGCCGAGCAGGGGCAATTGAGCAGTACTTC. The variable domain in full, completed from reference TRBV13 and TRBJ2-7, reads AAGVIQSPRHLIKEKRETATLKCYPIPRHDTVYWYQQGPGQDPQFLISFYEKMQSDKGSIPDRFSAQQFSDYHSELNMSSLELGDSALYFCASSLGRAGAIEQYFGPGTRLTVT.